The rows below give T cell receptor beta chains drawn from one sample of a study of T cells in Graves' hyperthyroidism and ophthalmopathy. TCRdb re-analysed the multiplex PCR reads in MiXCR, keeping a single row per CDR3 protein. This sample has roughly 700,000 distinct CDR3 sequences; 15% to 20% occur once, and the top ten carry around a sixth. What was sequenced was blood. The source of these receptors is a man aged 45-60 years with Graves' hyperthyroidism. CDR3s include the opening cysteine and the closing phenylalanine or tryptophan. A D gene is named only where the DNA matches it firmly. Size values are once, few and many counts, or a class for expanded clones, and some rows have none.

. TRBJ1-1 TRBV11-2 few CASSLDLTEAFF TGTGCCAGCAGCTTAGATTTGACCGAAGCTTTCTTT
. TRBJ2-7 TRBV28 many CASSLLDPGPYEQYF TGTGCCAGCAGTTTACTCGACCCGGGACCCTACGAGCAGTACTTC
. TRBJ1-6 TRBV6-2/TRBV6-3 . CASSGPRSSYNSPLHF TGTGCCAGCAGTGGTCCCCGGAGCTCCTATAATTCACCCCTCCACTTT
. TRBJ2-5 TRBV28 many CASSPVIPRKETQYF TGTGCCAGCAGCCCTGTTATTCCGCGCAAAGAGACCCAGTACTTC
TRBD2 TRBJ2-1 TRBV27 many CASSSGLARGQFF TGTGCCAGCAGTTCCGGACTAGCGAGGGGTCAGTTCTTC
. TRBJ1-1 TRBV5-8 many CASSFRTVNTEAFF TGTGCCAGCAGCTTTAGAACAGTCAACACTGAAGCTTTCTTT
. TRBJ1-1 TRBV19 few CASSIVAGSEAFF TGTGCCAGTAGTATAGTTGCGGGTTCTGAAGCTTTCTTT
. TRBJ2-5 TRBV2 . CASRRSGTHQETQYF TGTGCCAGCAGGAGGTCCGGGACTCACCAAGAGACCCAGTACTTC
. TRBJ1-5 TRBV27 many CASSLTPGNNQPQHF TGTGCCAGCAGTTTAACGCCAGGGAATAATCAGCCCCAGCATTTT
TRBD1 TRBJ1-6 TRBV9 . CASSTGTGRSPLHF TGTGCCAGCAGCACCGGGACAGGGCGTTCACCCCTCCACTTT
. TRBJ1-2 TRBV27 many CASSLSGYGYTF TGTGCCAGCAGTTTATCAGGGTATGGCTACACCTTC
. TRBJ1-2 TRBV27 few CASSLPFARVANYGYTF TGTGCCAGCAGCCTACCTTTCGCCCGGGTCGCTAACTATGGCTACACCTTC
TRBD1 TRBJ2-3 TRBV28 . CASSSQQGQKATQYF TGTGCCAGCAGTTCACAACAGGGACAGAAAGCTACGCAGTATTTT
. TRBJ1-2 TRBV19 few CASNGQGNYGYTF TGTGCCAGTAACGGGCAGGGAAACTATGGCTACACCTTC
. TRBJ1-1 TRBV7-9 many CASSLQPREAFF TGTGCCAGCAGCTTACAACCACGAGAAGCTTTCTTT
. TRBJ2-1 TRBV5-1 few CASSLGLISYNEQFF TGCGCCAGCAGTTTAGGACTGATCTCCTACAATGAGCAGTTCTTC
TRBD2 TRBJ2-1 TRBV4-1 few CASSQGFASGYNEQFF TGCGCCAGCAGCCAGGGGTTTGCTAGCGGTTACAATGAGCAGTTCTTC
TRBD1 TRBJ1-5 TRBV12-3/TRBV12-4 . CASSLISFGDRENQPQHF TGTGCCAGCAGTTTAATCTCGTTCGGGGACAGGGAAAATCAGCCCCAGCATTTT
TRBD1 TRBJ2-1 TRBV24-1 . CAAGTGYNEQFF TGTGCCGCCGGGACAGGTTACAATGAGCAGTTCTTC
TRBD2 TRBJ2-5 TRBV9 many CASSVAGGGRETQYF TGTGCCAGCAGCGTAGCGGGGGGAGGAAGGGAGACCCAGTACTTC
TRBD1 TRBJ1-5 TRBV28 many CASNRGPQPQHF TGTGCCAGCAACAGGGGCCCTCAGCCCCAGCATTTT
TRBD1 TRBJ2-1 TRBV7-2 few CASRQDRGGYNEQFF TGTGCCAGCAGACAAGACAGGGGCGGTTATAATGAGCAGTTCTTC
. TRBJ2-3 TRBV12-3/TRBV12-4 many CASSLGLRTDTQYF TGTGCCAGCAGTTTAGGACTACGCACAGATACGCAGTATTTT
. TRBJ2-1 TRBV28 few CASSSGGLASYNEQFF TGTGCCAGCAGTTCCGGGGGCCTAGCATCCTACAATGAGCAGTTCTTC
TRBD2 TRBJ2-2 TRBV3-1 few CASSRTGLAIGPGGELFF TGTGCCAGCAGCCGTACGGGACTAGCGATTGGACCCGGCGGGGAGCTGTTTTTT
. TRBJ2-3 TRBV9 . CASSVALWSTDTQYF TGTGCCAGCAGCGTAGCTCTGTGGTCCACAGATACGCAGTATTTT
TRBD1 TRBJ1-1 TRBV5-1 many CASRETGGWFTEAFF TGCGCCAGCAGGGAGACAGGGGGCTGGTTCACTGAAGCTTTCTTT
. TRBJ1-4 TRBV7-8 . CASSLRTVRNEKLFF TGTGCCAGCAGCTTAAGAACAGTTAGAAATGAAAAACTGTTTTTT
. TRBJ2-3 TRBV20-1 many CSASFRERGTDTQYF TGCAGTGCTAGCTTCAGGGAACGTGGCACAGATACGCAGTATTTT
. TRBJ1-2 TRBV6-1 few CASSNAGYGSYGYTF TGTGCCAGCAGTAACGCTGGGTATGGCTCCTATGGCTACACCTTC
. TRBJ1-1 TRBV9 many CASSVQGGATEAFF TGTGCCAGCAGCGTTCAGGGTGGGGCCACTGAAGCTTTCTTT
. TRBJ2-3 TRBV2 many CASSIYRADTQYF TGTGCCAGCAGTATCTATAGGGCAGATACGCAGTATTTT
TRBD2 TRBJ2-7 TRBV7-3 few CASSPSGTVEQYF TGTGCCAGCAGCCCAAGCGGGACTGTCGAGCAGTACTTC
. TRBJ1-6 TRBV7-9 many CASSPGIGGSPLHF TGTGCCAGCAGCCCAGGGATCGGGGGTTCACCCCTCCACTTT
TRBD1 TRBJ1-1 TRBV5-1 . CASTNPPGQGASSTEAFF TGCGCCAGCACCAATCCCCCGGGACAGGGGGCATCGAGCACTGAAGCTTTCTTT
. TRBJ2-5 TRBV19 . CARSMGREQETQYF TGTGCCCGTAGTATGGGAAGGGAGCAAGAGACCCAGTACTTC
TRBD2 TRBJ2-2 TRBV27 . CASSFGGEAGELFF TGTGCCAGCAGCTTTGGGGGGGAAGCCGGGGAGCTGTTTTTT
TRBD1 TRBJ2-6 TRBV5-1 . CASSRPDRGSSGANVLTF TGCGCCAGCAGCAGACCTGACAGGGGTAGCTCTGGGGCCAACGTCCTGACTTTC
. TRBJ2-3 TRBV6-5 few CASSYGGAGPDTQYF TGTGCCAGCAGTTACGGTGGGGCGGGTCCAGATACGCAGTATTTT
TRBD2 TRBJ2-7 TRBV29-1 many CSGGGDLSYEQYF TGCAGCGGGGGGGGGGACCTCTCCTACGAGCAGTACTTC
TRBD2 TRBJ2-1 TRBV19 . CASSIGGSRNEQFF TGTGCCAGTAGTATCGGGGGGAGTAGAAATGAGCAGTTCTTC
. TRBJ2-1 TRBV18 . CASSPATRQNYNEQFF TGTGCCAGCTCACCAGCGACAAGACAGAACTACAATGAGCAGTTCTTC
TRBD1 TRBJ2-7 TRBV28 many CASTPDRGREQYF TGTGCCAGCACCCCTGACAGGGGGCGTGAGCAGTACTTC
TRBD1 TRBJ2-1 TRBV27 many CASSFRQGIYNEQFF TGTGCCAGCAGTTTCCGACAGGGTATTTACAATGAGCAGTTCTTC
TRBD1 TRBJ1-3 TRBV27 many CASSLGTGYGNTIYF TGTGCCAGCAGTTTAGGGACAGGGTATGGAAACACCATATATTTT
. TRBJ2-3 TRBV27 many CASSLRGGLTDTQYF TGTGCCAGCAGTTTAAGGGGGGGTCTGACAGATACGCAGTATTTT
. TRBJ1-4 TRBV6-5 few CASAGSLNEKLFF TGTGCCAGCGCCGGGAGTTTAAATGAAAAACTGTTTTTT
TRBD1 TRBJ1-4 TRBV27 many CASSGTGGYYEKLFF TGTGCCAGCAGTGGGACAGGGGGCTATTATGAAAAACTGTTTTTT
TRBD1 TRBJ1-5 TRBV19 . CASSTPDRGQNQPQHF TGTGCCAGTAGTACTCCAGACAGGGGTCAAAATCAGCCCCAGCATTTT
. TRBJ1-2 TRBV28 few CASMNGIYGYTF TGTGCCAGCATGAACGGAATCTATGGCTACACCTTC
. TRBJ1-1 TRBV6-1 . CASNPQGQRRYTEAFF TGTGCCAGCAATCCCCAAGGACAGCGGAGGTACACTGAAGCTTTCTTT
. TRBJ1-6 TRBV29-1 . CSVAARLVSPLHF TGCAGCGTTGCGGCCAGATTGGTTTCACCCCTCCACTTT
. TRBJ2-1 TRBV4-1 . CASSQDRSDASGRNEQFF TGCGCCAGCAGCCAAGATCGGTCCGACGCCTCCGGCCGCAATGAGCAGTTCTTC
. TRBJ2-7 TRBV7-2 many CASSLPGYAYEQYF TGTGCCAGCAGCTTACCGGGATACGCCTACGAGCAGTACTTC
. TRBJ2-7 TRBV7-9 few CASSQEVLYEQYF TGTGCCAGCAGCCAGGAGGTCCTTTACGAGCAGTACTTC
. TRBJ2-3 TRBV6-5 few CASSYSFQNTDTQYF TGTGCCAGCAGTTACTCTTTCCAGAACACAGATACGCAGTATTTT
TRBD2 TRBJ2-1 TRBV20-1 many CSAIPLADEQFF TGCAGTGCCATCCCACTAGCGGATGAGCAGTTCTTC